Each of the 10 T cell receptor beta chains below was sequenced from the same sample in a study of OX40 agonist ivuxolimab in advanced cancers. Repertoires were generated with immunoSEQ multiplex PCR, while TCRdb's copy carries only in-frame clones and drops some. The data contain approximately 90,000 clones, more than 80% of them seen just once; the ten biggest clones take up roughly 1.6%. This specimen was CD4+ or CD8+ T cells sorted from blood, taken in a trial of the OX40 agonist ivuxolimab. Source of these receptors: an adult with an advanced solid tumor such as melanoma, head and neck, liver or kidney cancer.

The chain combines TRBV6-5 with TRBJ2-3; D unclear. The germline V and J ends were trimmed by 7 bases and 8 bases, with 19 bases remaining between them. In germline, CDR1 is MNHEY, CDR2 SVGAGI. The CDR3 covers 14 residues. The CDR3 here is CASTQATLTGTQYF. For the CDR3, the DNA is TGTGCCAGCACCCAGGCCACTCTAACGGGTACGCAGTATTTT.

The chain carries TRBV10-3 and TRBJ2-1; a possible D gene is TRBD1 (6 bases). The CDR3 is 14 residues long. V was clipped by 3 bases and J by 7 bases, with 13 bases between them. CDR1 is ENHRY and CDR2 is SYGVKD in the germline V gene. CDR3 sequence reads: CAISDSGQRNEQFF. CDR3 sequence (DNA): TGTGCCATCAGTGATTCTGGACAGCGTAATGAGCAGTTCTTC.

This rearrangement joins TRBV23-1 to TRBJ1-2, with D possibly being TRBD1 (5 bases). TRBV23-1 falls under the ORF class, with uncertain function. The CDR3 consists of 14 residues. V lost 3 bases and J 4 bases, leaving 12 bases between the germline ends. Written as DNA, the CDR3 is TGCGCCAGCAGTCACCGGGACTGTCCCTATGGCTACACCTTC. Protein sequence: CASSHRDCPYGYTF.

V gene TRBV10-2 combines with J gene TRBJ2-7; 11 bases match TRBD2. This CDR3 is built from 16 residues. CDR1 is WSHSY and CDR2 is SAAADI in the germline V gene. Trimming removed 6 bases from V and 2 bases from J; junction bases left unmatched: 9. CDR3 DNA sequence: TGCGCCAGCAGCGTCGGACTAGCGGGTCCAACCTACGAGCAGTACTTC. The encoded protein is CASSVGLAGPTYEQYF.

This chain connects TRBV30 to TRBJ1-2, with 8 bases matching TRBD1. The CDR3 runs 14 residues. V shed 7 bases, J shed 6 bases, and the junction held 13 bases outside the gene matches. Germline V CDR1 and CDR2: GTSNPN, SVGIG (reference sequence). CDR3 DNA sequence: TGTGCCTTAACCTATGTGACAGGGGTGCATGGCTACACCTTC. This translates into CALTYVTGVHGYTF.

The CDR3 region is CASSLKAGGPGGTDTQYF. CDR3 in DNA: TGTGCCAGCAGCTTAAAAGCGGGAGGGCCGGGAGGCACAGATACGCAGTATTTT. The V and J genes are TRBV7-9 and TRBJ2-3; 10 bases line up with TRBD2. J lost 1 base, V lost 2 bases, and 9 bases had no gene match. CDR1 is SEHNR and CDR2 is FQNEAQ in the germline V gene (reference sequence). The CDR3 loop spans 18 amino acids.

This clone was seen a handful of times. The rearrangement links TRBV9 to TRBJ2-1, with TRBD2 identical over 11 bases. Trimming took 1 base from V and 5 from J; bases not matched to a gene: 5. Looked up from germline, CDR1 is SGDLS and CDR2 is YYNGEE. CDR3 length equals 16 residues. CDR3 nucleotide sequence: TGTGCCAGCAGCGTATCCGGGACTAGCGGCAACAATGAGCAGTTCTTC. This translates into CASSVSGTSGNNEQFF.

The V call is TRBV19, the J call TRBJ1-3; no clear D. Germline V CDR1 and CDR2: LNHDA, SQIVND (reference sequence). This CDR3 region has 15 residues. Trimming removed 1 base from V and 2 bases from J, with 9 bases in between. CDR3 nucleotide sequence: TGTGCCAGTAGTATAGGAGGCCCCGCTGGAAACACCATATATTTT. It encodes CASSIGGPAGNTIYF.

J is TRBJ2-4 and V is TRBV6-6; unclear D gene. Germline CDR1 reads MNHNY; CDR2 reads SVGAGI (reference sequence). The CDR3 has 12 amino acids. V dropped 0 bases and J dropped 6 bases, with 3 bases sitting between them. CDR3 in DNA: TGTGCCAGCAGTTACTCTGGAAACATTCAGTACTTC. This translates into CASSYSGNIQYF.

This clone came up once. This rearrangement joins TRBV18 to TRBJ2-7; D gene unclear. V gave up 5 bases and J gave up 6 bases, with 14 bases separating them. Germline assignment: CDR1 KGHSH and CDR2 LQKENI. The CDR3 is 13 amino acids. CDR3 nucleotide sequence: TGTGCCAGCTCAGGAATAGAGAGGAGCGAGCAGTACTTC. Translation gives CASSGIERSEQYF.